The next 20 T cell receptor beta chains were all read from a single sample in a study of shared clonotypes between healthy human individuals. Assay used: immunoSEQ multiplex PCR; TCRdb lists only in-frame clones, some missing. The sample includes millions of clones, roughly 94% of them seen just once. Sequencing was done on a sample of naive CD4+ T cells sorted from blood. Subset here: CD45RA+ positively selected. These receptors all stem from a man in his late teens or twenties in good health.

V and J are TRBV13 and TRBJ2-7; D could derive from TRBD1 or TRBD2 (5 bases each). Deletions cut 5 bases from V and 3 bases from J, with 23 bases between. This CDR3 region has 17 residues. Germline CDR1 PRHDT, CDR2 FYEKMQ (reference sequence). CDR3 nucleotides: TGTGCCAGCAGCCCCCAGGGTCCTTTGGGGAGTCGCTACGAGCAGTACTTC. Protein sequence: CASSPQGPLGSRYEQYF.

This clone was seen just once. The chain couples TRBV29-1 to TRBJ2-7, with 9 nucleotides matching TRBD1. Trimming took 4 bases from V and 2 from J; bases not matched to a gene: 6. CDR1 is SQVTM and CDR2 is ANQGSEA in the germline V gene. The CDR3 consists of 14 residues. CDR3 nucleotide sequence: TGCAGCGTTGGACAGGGGGGGTATACCTACGAGCAGTACTTC. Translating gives CSVGQGGYTYEQYF.

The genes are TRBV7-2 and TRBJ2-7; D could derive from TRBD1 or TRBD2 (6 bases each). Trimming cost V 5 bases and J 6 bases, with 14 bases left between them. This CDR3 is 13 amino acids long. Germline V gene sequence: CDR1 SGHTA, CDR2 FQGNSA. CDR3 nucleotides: TGTGCCAGCAGCACCGAGGGGGGATCCGAGCAGTACTTC. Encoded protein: CASSTEGGSEQYF.

The CDR3 bases are TGCGCCAGCAGTGAGTCGTGGGGAGGCTCTGGAAACACCATATATTTT. Translation: CASSESWGGSGNTIYF. The V gene is TRBV10-1, the J gene TRBJ1-3; unclear D gene. CDR1 WNHNN and CDR2 SYGVQD come from the germline V gene (reference sequence). The CDR3 sequence is 16 residues long. Trimming removed 0 bases from V and 0 bases from J, with 9 bases in between.

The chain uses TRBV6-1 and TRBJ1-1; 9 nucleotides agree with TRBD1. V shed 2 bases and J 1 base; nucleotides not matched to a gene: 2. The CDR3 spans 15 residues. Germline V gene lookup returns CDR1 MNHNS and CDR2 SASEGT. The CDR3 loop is CASSEQGQGNTEAFF. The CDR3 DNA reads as TGTGCCAGCAGTGAACAGGGACAGGGGAACACTGAAGCTTTCTTT.

CDR3 sequence reads: CASSVATGGGSPLHF. CDR3 DNA sequence: TGTGCCAGCAGCGTAGCTACCGGGGGGGGTTCACCCCTCCACTTT. V is TRBV9 and J is TRBJ1-6; weak D call: TRBD1 (5 bases). Germline-derived CDR1 and CDR2 are SGDLS and YYNGEE. The CDR3 extends over 15 amino acids. V was pared by 0 bases and J by 9 bases, with 13 bases between.

The CDR3 DNA follows: TGTGCCATCATAAGGGGGCCAGAGACCCAGTACTTC. Its protein is CAIIRGPETQYF. The chain carries TRBV10-3 and TRBJ2-5, with TRBD1 matching over 7 bases. Germline V gene sequence: CDR1 ENHRY, CDR2 SYGVKD. Unmatched junction bases numbered 3, after V lost 7 bases and J lost 4 bases. The CDR3 covers 12 residues.

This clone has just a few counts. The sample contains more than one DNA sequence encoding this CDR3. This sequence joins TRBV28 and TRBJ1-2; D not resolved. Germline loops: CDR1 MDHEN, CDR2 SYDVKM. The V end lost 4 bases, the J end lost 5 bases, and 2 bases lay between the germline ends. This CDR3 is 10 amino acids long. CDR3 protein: CASSSYGYTF. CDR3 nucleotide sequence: TGTGCCAGCAGTTCTTATGGCTACACCTTC.

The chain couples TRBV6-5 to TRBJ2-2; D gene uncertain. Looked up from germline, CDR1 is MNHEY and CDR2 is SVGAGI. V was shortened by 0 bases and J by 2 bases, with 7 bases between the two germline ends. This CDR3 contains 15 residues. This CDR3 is CASSYSKENTGELFF. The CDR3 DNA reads TGTGCCAGCAGTTACTCGAAGGAAAACACCGGGGAGCTGTTTTTT.

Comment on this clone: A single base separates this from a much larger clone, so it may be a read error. The CDR3 region has the DNA TGTGTCTGGAGTGGGACAGGGGGGTATAATTCACCCCTCCACTTT. This sequence encodes CVWSGTGGYNSPLHF. V is TRBV30 and J is TRBJ1-6; 11 nucleotides agree with TRBD1. CDR1 and CDR2 from the germline V gene are GTSNPN and SVGIG (reference sequence). There are 15 residues in the CDR3.

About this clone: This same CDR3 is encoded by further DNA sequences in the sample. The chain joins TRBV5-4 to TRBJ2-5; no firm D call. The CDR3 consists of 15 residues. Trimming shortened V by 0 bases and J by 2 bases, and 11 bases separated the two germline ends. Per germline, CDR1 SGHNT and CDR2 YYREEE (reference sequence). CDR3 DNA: TGTGCCAGCAGCTTGGCTCTAGGACCACAAGAGACCCAGTACTTC. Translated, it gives CASSLALGPQETQYF.

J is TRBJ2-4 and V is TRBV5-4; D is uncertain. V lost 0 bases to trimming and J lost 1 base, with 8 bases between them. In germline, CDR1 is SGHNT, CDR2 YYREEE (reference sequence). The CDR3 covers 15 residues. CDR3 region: CASSLEFGAKNIQYF. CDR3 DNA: TGTGCCAGCAGCTTGGAGTTTGGGGCCAAAAACATTCAGTACTTC.

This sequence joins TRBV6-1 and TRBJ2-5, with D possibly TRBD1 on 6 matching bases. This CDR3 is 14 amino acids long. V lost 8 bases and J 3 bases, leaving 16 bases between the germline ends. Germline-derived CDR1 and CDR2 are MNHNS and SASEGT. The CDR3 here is CASGRRGPEETQYF. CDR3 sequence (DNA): TGTGCCAGCGGCCGCAGGGGCCCCGAAGAGACCCAGTACTTC.

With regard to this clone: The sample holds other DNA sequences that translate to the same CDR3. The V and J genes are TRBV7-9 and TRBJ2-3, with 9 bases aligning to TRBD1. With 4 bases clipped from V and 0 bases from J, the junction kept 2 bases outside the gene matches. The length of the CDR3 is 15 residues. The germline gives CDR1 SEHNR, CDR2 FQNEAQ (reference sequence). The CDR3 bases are TGTGCCAGCAGCTACGGACAGGGGAGCACAGATACGCAGTATTTT. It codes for CASSYGQGSTDTQYF.

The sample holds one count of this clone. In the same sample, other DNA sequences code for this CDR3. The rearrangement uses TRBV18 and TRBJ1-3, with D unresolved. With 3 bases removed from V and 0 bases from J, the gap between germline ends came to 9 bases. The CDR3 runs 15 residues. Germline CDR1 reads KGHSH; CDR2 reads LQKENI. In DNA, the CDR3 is TGTGCCAGCTCACCCCCGGCAAGCTCTGGAAACACCATATATTTT. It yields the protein CASSPPASSGNTIYF.

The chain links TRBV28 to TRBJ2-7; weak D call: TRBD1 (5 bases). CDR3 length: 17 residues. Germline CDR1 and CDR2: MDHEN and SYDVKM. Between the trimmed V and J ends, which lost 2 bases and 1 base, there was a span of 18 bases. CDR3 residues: CASSLPPGQGNSYEQYF. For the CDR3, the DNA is TGTGCCAGCAGTTTACCACCTGGGCAGGGTAATTCCTACGAGCAGTACTTC.

CDR3 loop: CASSVGGTSGSSYNEQFF. CDR3 coding DNA: TGTGCCAGCAGCGTAGGAGGGACTAGCGGGAGCTCCTACAATGAGCAGTTCTTC. The chain employs TRBV9 and TRBJ2-1, with 14 bases that match TRBD2. The CDR3 covers 18 residues. Germline CDR1 and CDR2: SGDLS and YYNGEE. V lost 0 bases and J lost 0; bases outside the gene matches: 2.

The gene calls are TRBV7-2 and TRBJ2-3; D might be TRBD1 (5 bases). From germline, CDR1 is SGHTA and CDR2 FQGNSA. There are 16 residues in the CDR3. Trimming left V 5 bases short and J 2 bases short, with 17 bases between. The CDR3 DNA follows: TGTGCCAGCAGCAACCTACAGGCCAGCTACACAGATACGCAGTATTTT. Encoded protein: CASSNLQASYTDTQYF.

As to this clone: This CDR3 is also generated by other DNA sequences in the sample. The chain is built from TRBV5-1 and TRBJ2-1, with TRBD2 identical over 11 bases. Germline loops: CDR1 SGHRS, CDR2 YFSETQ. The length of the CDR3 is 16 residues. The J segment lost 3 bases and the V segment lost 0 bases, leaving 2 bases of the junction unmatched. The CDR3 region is CASSLGGTSGYNEQFF. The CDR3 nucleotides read TGCGCCAGCAGCTTGGGAGGGACTAGCGGCTACAATGAGCAGTTCTTC. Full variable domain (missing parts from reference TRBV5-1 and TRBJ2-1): KAGVTQTPRYLIKTRGQQVTLSCSPISGHRSVSWYQQTPGQGLQFLFEYFSETQRNKGNFPGRFSGRQFSNSRSEMNVSTLELGDSALYLCASSLGGTSGYNEQFFGPGTRLTVL.

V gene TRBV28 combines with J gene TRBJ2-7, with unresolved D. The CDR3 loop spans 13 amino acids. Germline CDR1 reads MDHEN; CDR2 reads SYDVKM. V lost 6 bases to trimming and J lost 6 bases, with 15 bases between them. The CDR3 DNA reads TGTGCCAGCAGGCCAGGCCTCACATCCGAGCAGTACTTC. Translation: CASRPGLTSEQYF.